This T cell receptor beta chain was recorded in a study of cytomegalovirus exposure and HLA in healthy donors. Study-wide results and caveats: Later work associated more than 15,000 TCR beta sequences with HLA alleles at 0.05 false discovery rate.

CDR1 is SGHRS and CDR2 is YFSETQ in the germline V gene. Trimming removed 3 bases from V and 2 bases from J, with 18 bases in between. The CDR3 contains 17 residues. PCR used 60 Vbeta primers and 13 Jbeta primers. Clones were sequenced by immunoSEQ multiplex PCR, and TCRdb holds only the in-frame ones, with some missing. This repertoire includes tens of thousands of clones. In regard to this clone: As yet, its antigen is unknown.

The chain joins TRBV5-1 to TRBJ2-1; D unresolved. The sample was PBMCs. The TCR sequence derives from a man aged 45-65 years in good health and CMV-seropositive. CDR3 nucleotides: TGCGCCAGCAGCTCCTCTCGGCCGCGGTTAGCCTACAATGAGCAGTTCTTC. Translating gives CASSSSRPRLAYNEQFF. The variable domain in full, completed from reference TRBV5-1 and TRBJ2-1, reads KAGVTQTPRYLIKTRGQQVTLSCSPISGHRSVSWYQQTPGQGLQFLFEYFSETQRNKGNFPGRFSGRQFSNSRSEMNVSTLELGDSALYLCASSSSRPRLAYNEQFFGPGTRLTVL.